The 26 T cell receptor beta chains in this list originate from one sample, sequenced in a study of graft-versus-host responses after intestinal transplantation. Irradiated, violet-dye-labeled stimulators (about 200,000) were plated alongside about 200,000 CFSE-labeled responders. TCRdb's table, derived via immunoSEQ multiplex PCR, lists solely in-frame clones and lacks some. The sample shows around 21,000 clones, around two fifths of them seen only once. The material was alloreactive CD8+ T cells from a mixed lymphocyte reaction culture, obtained before transplantation. Specified subset: CFSE-low proliferating T cells sorted from approximately 6-day pre-transplant mixed lymphocyte reaction (GvH or HvG direction). The receptors shown here come from a human patient who was an organ donor for intestinal transplantation.

This clone ranks as medium-sized. The rearrangement links TRBV4-2 to TRBJ2-7; 9 bases are shared with TRBD1. Germline CDR1 is LGHNA and CDR2 is YNFKEQ. The CDR3 extends over 13 amino acids. V dropped 3 bases and J dropped 13; count of bases not matched to a gene: 10. This CDR3 reads CASSHRTGGVGYF. CDR3 coding DNA: TGTGCCAGCAGCCACAGAACAGGGGGCGTCGGATACTTC.

The chain carries TRBV10-3 and TRBJ1-1; TRBD1 might be the D (6 bases). Germline CDR1 and CDR2: ENHRY and SYGVKD. The CDR3 runs to 14 residues. The V gene lost 6 bases and the J gene lost 4 bases, with 15 bases spanning the gap. The CDR3 reads CAISISGVSTEAFF. The DNA for the CDR3 is TGTGCCATCAGCATCTCAGGGGTTAGCACTGAAGCTTTCTTT.

This clone has more than one count but fewer than ten. Relative to the germline gene, one junction end is altered; a read error may explain this. The chain links TRBV5-4 to TRBJ2-7; TRBD1 is a possible D gene (5 bases). Per germline, CDR1 SGHNT and CDR2 YYREEE (reference sequence). This CDR3 spans 15 amino acids. The CDR3 DNA sequence: TGCGCCAGCAGCCAGGGTCCAGAGAACGACTACGAGCAGTACTTC. It translates to CASSQGPENDYEQYF. The entire variable domain, with the rest obtained from reference TRBV5-4 and TRBJ2-7, is as follows: ETGVTQSPTHLIKTRGQQVTLRCSSQSGHNTVSWYQQALGQGPQFIFQYYREEENGRGNFPPRFSGLQFPNYSSELNVNALELDDSALYLCASSQGPENDYEQYFGPGTRLTVT.

This clone has more than one count but fewer than ten. The V call is TRBV10-3, the J call TRBJ2-7; no definite D call. V gave up 2 bases and J gave up 2 bases, with 10 bases separating them. Germline assignment: CDR1 ENHRY and CDR2 SYGVKD. The CDR3 covers 14 residues. CDR3 in amino acids: CAISEPTLTYEQYF. The CDR3 DNA follows: TGTGCCATCAGTGAGCCCACCCTTACCTACGAGCAGTACTTC.

This sequence joins TRBV6-5 and TRBJ2-7, with 11 bases matching TRBD1. The junction had 5 bases not matched to a gene; V was cut back by 4 bases and J by 3 bases. The CDR3 length is 15 residues. Per germline, CDR1 MNHEY and CDR2 SVGAGI. CDR3 in amino acids: CASSFRDRGFYEQYF. The CDR3 coding sequence is TGTGCCAGCAGTTTCCGGGACAGGGGGTTCTACGAGCAGTACTTC.

The chain uses TRBV13 and TRBJ2-5, with 14 positions matching TRBD2. Germline CDR1 and CDR2: PRHDT and FYEKMQ (reference sequence). Trimming took 2 bases from V and 4 from J; bases not matched to a gene: 6. This CDR3 has 17 residues. The CDR3 DNA reads as TGTGCCAGCAGCTTATTGGGACTAGCGGGAGCAGGAGAGACCCAGTACTTC. Translating gives CASSLLGLAGAGETQYF.

This clone was counted between two and nine times. J is TRBJ2-5 and V is TRBV4-1, with D possibly matching TRBD1 (6 bases). Germline V gene lookup returns CDR1 MGHRA and CDR2 YSYEKL. The CDR3 is made up of 14 amino acids. V dropped 5 bases and J dropped 1 base, with 11 bases sitting between them. Here the CDR3 reads CASSGRQVQETQYF. The CDR3 nucleotides are TGCGCCAGCAGCGGACGACAGGTCCAAGAGACCCAGTACTTC.

This clone has more than one count but fewer than ten. The CDR3 sequence is CASSHIGQLHGYTF. The CDR3 DNA follows: TGTGCCAGCAGCCACATCGGACAGCTTCATGGCTACACCTTC. The genes are TRBV4-2 and TRBJ1-2, with a weak D call TRBD1 (6 bases). With 3 bases removed from V and 6 bases from J, the gap between germline ends came to 14 bases. CDR3 length: 14 residues. Looked up from germline, CDR1 is LGHNA and CDR2 is YNFKEQ.

The chain joins TRBV27 to TRBJ2-1; TRBD2 agrees at 12 bases. The CDR3 extends over 15 amino acids. The trim removed 2 bases at V and 4 bases at J, leaving 0 bases unmatched. The germline CDR1 and CDR2 sequences are MNHEY and SMNVEV (reference sequence). This chain's CDR3 is CASSLGTSGYNEQFF. The CDR3 DNA sequence: TGTGCCAGCAGTTTAGGGACTAGCGGGTACAATGAGCAGTTCTTC.

The chain joins TRBV2 to TRBJ2-7; D perhaps matches TRBD1 (6 bases). The V gene lost 3 bases and the J gene lost 5 bases, with 8 bases spanning the gap. Germline V CDR1 and CDR2: SNHLY, FYNNEI. The length of the CDR3 is 12 residues. The chain's CDR3 is CASSEQGHEQYF. CDR3 DNA: TGTGCCAGCAGTGAGCAGGGGCACGAGCAGTACTTC.

This chain uses TRBV5-1 with TRBJ2-7; D is perhaps TRBD2 (5 bases). With 0 bases removed from V and 4 bases from J, the gap between germline ends came to 14 bases. Per germline, CDR1 SGHRS and CDR2 YFSETQ. The length of the CDR3 is 15 residues. The CDR3 DNA sequence: TGCGCCAGCAGCTTGGGTCCTAGCAGAACTTACGAGCAGTACTTC. Translated: CASSLGPSRTYEQYF.

This clone was observed a few times. V and J are TRBV30 and TRBJ2-7; 7 bases map to TRBD2. V trimming: 8 bases; J trimming: 3 bases; junction bases outside the gene matches: 13. CDR1 and CDR2 (germline): GTSNPN, SVGIG (reference sequence). The CDR3 is made up of 14 amino acids. CDR3 sequence: CAGVSLASGYEQYF. The CDR3 bases are TGTGCCGGCGTATCACTAGCGAGCGGCTACGAGCAGTACTTC.

By share of the sample, this clone is medium-sized (0.01 to 0.1%). The rearrangement uses TRBV2 and TRBJ2-7; tentatively, D is TRBD2 (6 bases). The CDR3 is 15 amino acids. With 2 bases removed from V and 2 bases from J, the gap between germline ends came to 13 bases. Germline V gene data show CDR1 as SNHLY and CDR2 as FYNNEI. The CDR3 DNA reads as TGTGCCAGCAGTGAATGGGACTTACGAACCTACGAGCAGTACTTC. It codes for CASSEWDLRTYEQYF.

J is TRBJ1-5 and V is TRBV21-1. TRBV21-1 is termed a pseudogene. The CDR3 sequence is 15 residues long. CDR3 nucleotide sequence: TGTGCCAGCAGCAAAGAGTTTCATAGCAATCAGCCCCAGCATTTT. Protein sequence: CASSKEFHSNQPQHF.

The J gene is TRBJ1-5, the V gene TRBV4-2; TRBD1 might be the D (6 bases). The germline V and J ends were trimmed by 1 base and 13 bases, with 14 bases remaining between them. The CDR3 contains 13 residues. Germline CDR1 LGHNA, CDR2 YNFKEQ. The CDR3: CASSQVGQTPQHF. The CDR3 DNA follows: TGTGCCAGCAGCCAAGTCGGACAGACCCCACAGCATTTT.

This clone was recorded a few times. The chain joins TRBV28 to TRBJ2-6, with 9 positions matching TRBD2. Trimming took 6 bases from V and 2 from J; bases not matched to a gene: 8. The CDR3 is 17 amino acids. Germline lookup yields CDR1 MDHEN and CDR2 SYDVKM. The CDR3 sequence is CASRSVSGSPGANVLTF. CDR3 nucleotides: TGTGCCAGCAGATCTGTTAGCGGGAGTCCTGGGGCCAACGTCCTGACTTTC.

This clone was seen a handful of times. The chain uses TRBV7-2 and TRBJ1-1, with 7 bases lining up with TRBD1. V dropped 5 bases and J dropped 6; count of bases not matched to a gene: 12. The CDR3 length is 15 residues. Per germline, CDR1 SGHTA and CDR2 FQGNSA. CDR3 coding DNA: TGTGCCAGCAGCATAGAACAGGGGAGGAGGTCTGAAGCTTTCTTT. Its protein product is CASSIEQGRRSEAFF.

This clone counts as medium-sized. This rearrangement joins TRBV6-5 to TRBJ2-1; no clear D gene. Germline V gene lookup returns CDR1 MNHEY and CDR2 SVGAGI. The CDR3 extends over 13 amino acids. Trimming left V 6 bases short and J 5 bases short, with 11 bases between. CDR3 in amino acids: CASSLAADNEQFF. The CDR3 DNA sequence: TGTGCCAGCAGCCTGGCAGCCGACAATGAGCAGTTCTTC.

The chain couples TRBV9 to TRBJ2-1; either TRBD1 or TRBD2 may fit D (7 bases each). The germline V gene encodes CDR1 SGDLS and CDR2 YYNGEE. The CDR3 length is 19 residues. Trimming left V 5 bases short and J 7 bases short, with 31 bases between. The CDR3 nucleotides are TGTGCCAGCAGTTACACCAGGGGGAGGGGACTATCGGGCCGAAATGAGCAGTTCTTC. As protein: CASSYTRGRGLSGRNEQFF.

The chain employs TRBV9 and TRBJ1-3, with TRBD1 matching over 7 bases. The V segment lost 0 bases and the J segment 0 bases; nucleotides outside the gene matches: 12. There are 19 residues in the CDR3. Looked up from germline, CDR1 is SGDLS and CDR2 is YYNGEE. The chain's CDR3 is CASSVGLTGFSSSGNTIYF. The CDR3 DNA reads TGTGCCAGCAGCGTAGGTCTGACAGGGTTCTCGAGCTCTGGAAACACCATATATTTT.

The CDR3 region has the DNA TGCGCCAGCAGCCGCTCGGGACTAGCCTACAATGAGCAGTTCTTC. As protein: CASSRSGLAYNEQFF. This chain connects TRBV4-3 to TRBJ2-1; TRBD2 matches at 8 bases. Per germline, CDR1 LGHNA and CDR2 YSLEER. The CDR3 has 15 residues. Trimming took 4 bases from V and 2 from J; bases not matched to a gene: 4.

The chain uses TRBV27 and TRBJ1-2; D possibly corresponds to TRBD1 (6 bases). Germline V lookup: CDR1 MNHEY, CDR2 SMNVEV (reference sequence). The CDR3 is made up of 16 amino acids. V was trimmed by 4 bases and J by 0 bases, leaving 15 bases between them. CDR3 in DNA: TGTGCCAGCAGTTCACTTTTGGACAGATCTAACTATGGCTACACCTTC. Translated, it gives CASSSLLDRSNYGYTF.

This clone occurred a few times. The CDR3 spells CASSQDPQASYEQYF. The DNA for the CDR3 is TGCGCCAGCAGCCAAGACCCGCAGGCCTCCTACGAGCAGTACTTC. The chain employs TRBV4-1 and TRBJ2-7; D gene uncertain. CDR1 is MGHRA and CDR2 is YSYEKL in the germline V gene. The CDR3 is 15 amino acids. Deletions cut 0 bases from V and 0 bases from J, with 9 bases between.

This chain joins TRBV6-5 and TRBJ1-1; D is possibly TRBD1 (5 bases). This CDR3 is 15 amino acids long. Germline lookup yields CDR1 MNHEY and CDR2 SVGAGI. V was clipped by 7 bases and J by 0 bases, with 15 bases between them. CDR3 loop: CASKQGPYMNTEAFF. CDR3 coding DNA: TGTGCCAGCAAGCAGGGCCCATATATGAACACTGAAGCTTTCTTT.

In its sample, this clone was seen a few times. This sequence joins TRBV9 and TRBJ2-1; D uncertain. V was clipped by 3 bases and J by 8 bases, with 24 bases between them. The CDR3 spans 17 residues. Germline CDR1 SGDLS, CDR2 YYNGEE. In nucleotides, the CDR3 is TGTGCCAGCAGCGGAGACGAGGATCCTCTTAGTTGGGATGAGCAGTTCTTC. Its protein is CASSGDEDPLSWDEQFF.

The rearrangement joins TRBV27 to TRBJ1-1; D is undetermined. V dropped 8 bases and J dropped 1 base, with 14 bases sitting between them. CDR1 and CDR2 from the germline V gene are MNHEY and SMNVEV (reference sequence). The CDR3 runs 14 residues. The CDR3 region has the DNA TGTGCCAGCGGTATTGTGGGTGGGAACACTGAAGCTTTCTTT. Translation gives CASGIVGGNTEAFF.